This TCR beta chain was identified during a study of cytomegalovirus exposure and HLA in healthy donors (dated by TCRdb to the late 2010s). For the study in its entirety: An earlier analysis of some 550 of the donors reported roughly 270 Gb of sequence data and around 110 million unique TCR beta sequences from about 200 million T cells. Rather than using new phenotypic data, the later analysis identified candidate immune exposures from TCR beta sequences and from how often those sequences occurred across donors. Typing coverage differed by locus: A, B, C, DRB1 and DQB1 were typed in about 629-640 donors, DQA1 in roughly 510, DPA1 in 606, and DPB1 in roughly 470. Among the approximately 400 genotyped donors, approximately 82% belonged to the genetic ancestry cluster associated with self-reported Caucasian donors. To predict cytomegalovirus infection status, the study brought together high-throughput TCR immunosequencing, statistical association of individual TCRs with disease status, and machine learning. The study aimed to test whether cataloging public T cell receptors could reveal signatures of past pathogen exposure. All discovery cohort repertoires had been generated on a single sequencing platform. On average, around 200,000 unique TCR beta nucleotide sequences were sequenced per donor among 300 to 500 genotyped donors of the cohort, with roughly 19% of those sequences being non-productive. In an earlier analysis of around 540 of the donors, high-throughput TCR beta sequencing was used to judge whether each TCR beta V gene segment behaved as functional or pseudogenic. In a later analysis, previously published TCR beta repertoires from 600 to 850 donors were re-analyzed and high-resolution HLA genotyping was added so that TCR occurrence patterns could be studied. Roughly 5 DR-DQ haplotypes were handled as single units for association and clustering because linkage in the cohort was strong. In addition to the first cohort of 666 subjects, a separate validation cohort of 120 different subjects was used. The study used immunosequencing to profile the T cell repertoires of under 700 subjects and linked those repertoires to cytomegalovirus serostatus. Donor age, sex, ethnicity and CMV serostatus were collected together with the repertoire data. Genome-wide SNP genotypes for about 65% of the 666 donors were used in a later genetic analysis, which treated that subset as a discovery cohort. HLA typing covered class I and class II loci at four-digit resolution. An early release covering some 640 HLA-typed donors comprised 250 to 350 gigabases of sequencing data and 85 million to 100 million unique TCR sequences.

The study at large found these results: Only TCR beta chains were sequenced in this cohort, and the absence of alpha or paired-chain data limited detectable features. Broadly in line with IMGT annotations, most TCR beta V segments showed up in productive rearrangements about 87% or about 30% of the time in an earlier analysis of some 590 of the donors. A further reported finding was that TCR beta sequences accurately predicted the HLA-A and HLA-B alleles for most subjects in the first cohort. A total of 164 TCR beta chains were listed by the study as associated with cytomegalovirus. According to the authors, the approach could potentially be generalized to other disease states and immunological phenotypes. In a later genetic analysis, a missense DCLRE1C variant was associated with V-gene and J-gene trimming of TCR beta chains, and the association was replicated in an independent cohort. A later analysis found that HLA-associated TCR beta chains were more clonally expanded and had lower generation probabilities than equally common non-associated chains. According to a later analysis, TCR association rates differed among HLA loci, with DRB1 alleles showing the most associated TCRs and HLA-C alleles showing the fewest. The 87-base-pair reads could not distinguish some IMGT-functional V segments, including TRBV6-2 and TRBV6-3, so those segments were excluded. Presence/absence analyses assumed roughly uniform sequencing depth across donors, an assumption that may not hold. Most TCR sequences were observed very rarely across donors, whereas some public TCRs were present in many individuals. When HLA alleles, especially DR and DQ, strongly co-occurred, attributing TCR associations to individual alleles was difficult. For the cohort, immune exposure information was limited to CMV serostatus. A later analysis found that most CMV-associated TCR beta chains appeared HLA-restricted, with HLA associations seemingly driven largely by CMV exposure. Because HLA typing was unavailable for some donors at each locus, only the typed subset was used in association tests. Because counts were too low, seventeen rarely observed V segments, including chromosome 9 orphons, were excluded from the earlier analysis of several hundred of the donors. In vitro tests confirmed that a few of the cytomegalovirus-associated TCR beta chains recognize cytomegalovirus antigens. The classifier was reported to diagnose cytomegalovirus status with high specificity and sensitivity in both the original and validation cohorts. According to a later analysis, parvovirus B19, influenza, CMV and Epstein-Barr virus appeared linked to several top co-occurrence clusters. At a false discovery rate of 0.05, a later analysis linked around 17,000 TCR beta sequences to specific HLA alleles. Correlated functional status among segregating V segments might reflect linkage disequilibrium, but an unknown experimental factor could not be ruled out. A later genetic analysis reported fewer N-insertions in productive TCRs among donors in an Asian-associated ancestry cluster than the roughly 670-donor mean. The sequencing pipeline was judged likely to have produced a cluster of highly shared sequence variants as a technical artifact.

Remarks on this clone: The target of this receptor is not known. It has no much larger one-base neighbor in the sample; base qualities were not kept.

Library construction relied on the immunoSEQ multiplex PCR assay. For the multiplex PCR, a mixture combining 60 forward primers for TCR Vbeta segments and 13 reverse primers for TCR Jbeta segments was used. A multiplex PCR assay on genomic DNA amplified the CDR3 region of rearranged TCR beta genes. Amplified TCR beta libraries were sequenced as 87-base-pair reads on the Illumina HiSeq System. On the study's bioinformatics: In a later analysis, tens of millions of unique TCR beta chains were counted across the roughly 610 repertoires, and roughly 11 million of these chains were shared by at least two donors. To remove PCR and sequencing errors, raw reads were error-corrected and collapsed into unique sequences using a nearest-neighbor algorithm that merged closely related sequences. V, D and J gene segments were assigned by aligning CDR3 sequences to IMGT reference sequences. For a sequence to be retained, a match of at least six nucleotides to both a V gene segment and a J gene segment was required. Rearrangements were called productive when the CDR3 lacked stop codons and stayed in frame with V and J; all others were non-productive. Following IMGT convention, CDR3 was defined as the stretch from the second conserved V-encoded cysteine to the conserved J-encoded phenylalanine. Sequences without an unambiguous match to a single V gene segment were excluded from the earlier analysis of about 630 of the donors. An earlier analysis of several hundred of the donors called V segments functional above 56.7% productive rearrangements and segregating when the between-donor standard deviation exceeded 5%. A statistical classification framework was built to diagnose cytomegalovirus status from the catalog of TCR beta chain sequences. In a later analysis, V and J genes were assigned by comparing TCR nucleotide sequences against IMGT/GENE-DB human TR gene sequences. A later analysis assigned CDR3 sequences and most-parsimonious VDJ recombination scenarios with the TCRdist pipeline. In a later analysis, each TCR beta chain was defined by its CDR3 amino acid sequence together with its V-gene family, and reads lacking a unique V-gene family were excluded. A later analysis removed several hundred highly shared, low-generation-probability nucleotide sequences to deal with suspected cross-contamination and a sequencing artifact. A later analysis calculated a clonal expansion index for each public chain from normalized within-repertoire ranks of inferred template counts. In a later analysis, generation probabilities were computed using a VDJ recombination model fitted to out-of-frame rearrangements, and the results were checked against IGoR. A later analysis scored TCR-TCR, TCR-HLA and TCR-CMV co-occurrence with hypergeometric tests, applying a repertoire-size bias correction to TCR pairs. False discovery rates were estimated in a later analysis by permuting HLA or CMV assignments 20 times. In a later analysis, co-occurring TCRs were grouped using DBSCAN, and TCRdist sequence similarity was added for clustering within HLA-allele-positive subsets. For co-occurrence clustering, repertoires with fewer than 30,000 or more than 120,000 public chains were excluded, along with roughly 5 repertoires with anomalous nucleotide sharing. The table comes from immuneACCESS by way of TCRdb, which keeps in-frame sequences with V and J called. Part of the clones is missing from these tables; in studies checked, under half for an unresolved V gene and the rest for unknown reasons. The V and J calls and the clone size are those of that table, but D and trimming were determined from the DNA. The sample table lists some 180,000 clones, less than 80% of them with a count of one. Of the sample, 4.4% falls within the top ten clones.

The cohort consisted of 600 or so healthy bone marrow donors. At the time of sampling, all cohort members were nominally healthy, though unrecorded immune exposures were likely present. The donor was CMV seropositive and was included in the group of 250 to 300 seropositive cohort members. Every donor gave a peripheral blood sample, and the peripheral blood mononuclear cells from that sample were used for TCR beta sequencing. The Qiagen DNeasy Blood Extraction Kit was used to extract genomic DNA from the blood cell samples. Counted from cysteine to phenylalanine, this CDR3 has 14 amino acids. Only CDR3 DNA remains: 42 bases, in frame from the first base. Cut back by 7 bases and 0 bases, the V and J ends lie 9 bases apart. The germline V gene (reference sequence) specifies LNHDA as CDR1 and SQIVND as CDR2.

Source material: PBMCs. This TCR derives from a woman aged 25 to 39 in good health and CMV-seropositive. The sequence joins TRBV19 to TRBJ1-4; there is no confident call for the D gene. The DNA is TGTGCCAGTACCCTTCGGGCAACTAATGAAAAACTGTTTTTT. Its protein reads: CASTLRATNEKLFF.